These 16 T cell receptor beta chains share one sample of origin, sequenced in a study of blood T cell repertoires in COVID-19. Libraries were prepared by immunoSEQ multiplex PCR; TCRdb keeps only in-frame clonotypes and omits some of them. This sample carries 75,000 to 90,000 clones, about 78% of them seen once, and the ten largest clones take around 34%. The sequenced material came from peripheral blood. The receptors were gathered from a man between 60 and 70 years old with COVID-19, enrolled during active disease.

This chain connects TRBV7-2 to TRBJ1-2; tentatively, D is TRBD1 (6 bases). The CDR3 is made up of 14 amino acids. V shed 5 bases and J shed 8 bases, with 18 bases lying between them. Germline CDR1 and CDR2: SGHTA and FQGNSA. CDR3 sequence reads: CASSGTDRPRGYTF. The CDR3 nucleotides are TGTGCCAGCAGCGGAACTGACAGGCCAAGAGGCTACACCTTC.

This clone appeared once. The chain couples TRBV19 to TRBJ2-4; 9 bases are shared with TRBD1. Looked up from germline, CDR1 is LNHDA and CDR2 is SQIVND (reference sequence). The trim removed 7 bases at V and 10 bases at J, leaving 14 bases unmatched. The CDR3 consists of 15 residues. The DNA of the CDR3 is TGTGCCAGTAAACCACGGGACAGGGAGTCTTCTATTCAGTACTTC. Translating gives CASKPRDRESSIQYF. Supplemented by reference TRBV19 and TRBJ2-4, the full variable domain reads DGGITQSPKYLFRKEGQNVTLSCEQNLNHDAMYWYRQDPGQGLRLIYYSQIVNDFQKGDIAEGYSVSREKKESFPLTVTSAQKNPTAFYLCASKPRDRESSIQYFGAGTRLSVL.

The chain combines TRBV9 with TRBJ1-3, with unresolved D. Germline V gene lookup returns CDR1 SGDLS and CDR2 YYNGEE. This CDR3 comprises 14 residues. V lost 0 bases and J 4 bases, leaving 8 bases between the germline ends. CDR3 sequence: CASSVDQRGNTIYF. The CDR3 bases are TGTGCCAGCAGCGTAGACCAGAGGGGAAACACCATATATTTT.

This chain joins TRBV2 and TRBJ2-1; 13 bases are a match to TRBD2. The ends lost 7 bases at V and 1 base at J; junction bases unmatched: 1. Germline loops: CDR1 SNHLY, CDR2 FYNNEI. The CDR3 contains 15 residues. The CDR3 DNA reads TGTGCCAGCAAGGGACTAGCGGGGTCCTACAATGAGCAGTTCTTC. This encodes CASKGLAGSYNEQFF.

The chain carries TRBV3-1 (or the pseudogene TRBV3-2) and TRBJ2-4, with a weak D call TRBD2 (6 bases). V was shortened by 4 bases and J by 1 base, with 17 bases between the two germline ends. The CDR3 length is 17 residues. Germline V lookup: CDR1 LGHDT, CDR2 YNNKEL (reference sequence). The CDR3 is CASSPPWGDGAKNIQYF. In DNA form, the CDR3 reads TGTGCCAGCAGCCCCCCATGGGGGGATGGGGCCAAAAACATTCAGTACTTC.

This sequence joins TRBV6-2 or TRBV6-3 and TRBJ1-2, with 11 bases lining up with TRBD1. Germline-derived CDR1 and CDR2 are MNHEY and SVGEGT. J gave up 5 bases and V 4 bases, and 6 bases lay outside the gene matches. This CDR3 has 15 amino acids. The CDR3 region has the DNA TGTGCCAGCAGTTTGGGGACAGGGGGAAAATATGGCTACACCTTC. Protein: CASSLGTGGKYGYTF.

V gene TRBV4-1 combines with J gene TRBJ2-3; unclear D gene. The CDR3 extends over 12 amino acids. Germline CDR1 and CDR2: MGHRA and YSYEKL. V was cut by 4 bases and J by 6 bases, with 8 bases left in between. The CDR3 region is CASSLPRDTQYF. DNA of the CDR3: TGCGCCAGCAGCCTCCCGAGGGATACGCAGTATTTT.

Only one count was recorded for this clone. The V gene is TRBV19, the J gene TRBJ1-1; tentatively, D is TRBD1 (5 bases). The CDR3 is made up of 13 amino acids. V was clipped by 6 bases and J by 3 bases, with 11 bases between them. Germline-derived CDR1 and CDR2 are LNHDA and SQIVND (reference sequence). CDR3 region: CASRWGGDTEAFF. CDR3 DNA sequence: TGTGCCAGTAGATGGGGGGGGGACACTGAAGCTTTCTTT.

This chain joins TRBV18 and TRBJ2-3; TRBD1 is a possible D gene (6 bases). V dropped 3 bases and J dropped 2 bases, with 12 bases sitting between them. This CDR3 is 15 amino acids long. Germline CDR1 KGHSH, CDR2 LQKENI. The CDR3 region is CASSPRDTSTDTQYF. The CDR3 region has the DNA TGTGCCAGCTCACCCAGGGACACCTCCACAGATACGCAGTATTTT.

The chain recombines TRBV2 with TRBJ2-1; 8 bases fit TRBD2. The germline gives CDR1 SNHLY, CDR2 FYNNEI. The V and J ends lost 11 bases and 8 bases, in that order; junction bases with no gene match: 20. The CDR3 consists of 16 residues. The CDR3 DNA is TGTGCCTCCCGGGGGGGCAGGGGCCAGTCGGCCGATGAGCAGTTCTTC. It codes for CASRGGRGQSADEQFF. The entire variable domain, with the rest obtained from reference TRBV2 and TRBJ2-1, is as follows: EPEVTQTPSHQVTQMGQEVILRCVPISNHLYFYWYRQILGQKVEFLVSFYNNEISEKSEIFDDQFSVERPDGSNFTLKIRSTKLEDSAMYFCASRGGRGQSADEQFFGPGTRLTVL.

The V gene is TRBV5-1, the J gene TRBJ2-3; 11 bases fit TRBD2. The CDR3 sequence is 16 residues long. The germline CDR1 and CDR2 sequences are SGHRS and YFSETQ. With V trimmed by 1 base and J by 4 bases, 5 bases remained unmatched. CDR3 sequence reads: CASSLKASGGSDTQYF. CDR3 nucleotide sequence: TGCGCCAGCAGCTTGAAGGCTAGCGGGGGGTCAGATACGCAGTATTTT.

The chain uses TRBV27 and TRBJ2-7; 10 bases are shared with TRBD1. The CDR3 is made up of 15 amino acids. Germline assignment: CDR1 MNHEY and CDR2 SMNVEV (reference sequence). Losses at the gene ends were 5 bases for V and 5 bases for J; bases not matched to a gene: 9. The CDR3 DNA reads TGTGCCAGCAGTCTACTACCGGGACAGGGGAACGAGCAGTACTTC. It is translated as CASSLLPGQGNEQYF.

V is TRBV5-1 and J is TRBJ2-3; D might be TRBD1 (5 bases). Germline V gene lookup returns CDR1 SGHRS and CDR2 YFSETQ. V lost 3 bases to trimming and J lost 1 base, with 15 bases between them. The CDR3 loop spans 16 amino acids. CDR3 nucleotides: TGCGCCAGCAGCTGGGGCCTACCTGACGGCACAGATACGCAGTATTTT. Amino acids: CASSWGLPDGTDTQYF.

This chain links TRBV7-2 with TRBJ2-7; 15 bases fit TRBD2. CDR3 length equals 18 residues. Germline V lookup: CDR1 SGHTA, CDR2 FQGNSA. V dropped 3 bases and J dropped 0; count of bases not matched to a gene: 6. The CDR3 sequence: CASSLPGLAGGSSYEQYF. In DNA, the CDR3 is TGTGCCAGCAGCTTGCCGGGACTAGCGGGGGGAAGCTCCTACGAGCAGTACTTC.

The V and J genes are TRBV10-3 and TRBJ2-1; 8 nucleotides agree with TRBD2. The CDR3 consists of 15 residues. Trimming removed 2 bases from V and 8 bases from J; junction bases left unmatched: 8. Per the germline V gene, CDR1 is ENHRY and CDR2 is SYGVKD. This chain's CDR3 is CAISEGVAGWYEQFF. In nucleotides, the CDR3 is TGTGCCATCAGTGAGGGGGTAGCGGGATGGTATGAGCAGTTCTTC.

The rearrangement joins TRBV25-1 to TRBJ2-5; TRBD1 aligns across 9 bases. Germline assignment: CDR1 MGHDK and CDR2 SYGVNS. This CDR3 is built from 15 residues. The ends lost 4 bases at V and 4 bases at J; junction bases unmatched: 7. The CDR3 DNA is TGTGCCAGCAGTGGCCCCGGGACAGGGTCAGAGACCCAGTACTTC. It is translated as CASSGPGTGSETQYF.